This entry concerns a single TCR beta chain. As every portion of the isolated RNA was reverse transcribed, the sequencing read expressed TCRB transcripts. The protocol was immunoSEQ multiplex PCR, while the TCRdb copy is restricted to in-frame clones and leaves out a portion. Here the sample spans about 270,000 clones, less than 15% being singletons. The data are from a study of beta chain features in type 1 diabetes. Background on the study: Fewer than 110 million sorted cells were examined across all samples.

CDR1 is SGHDT, CDR2 YYEEEE, per germline. V lost 0 bases, J lost 0 bases, and 7 bases lay in between. This CDR3 contains 16 residues. Sequencing was carried out using naive CD4+ T cells from blood. The genes are TRBV5-6 and TRBJ2-6, with D possibly TRBD2 on 5 matching bases. This sequence was found in a woman in her thirties or forties in good health. CDR3 DNA sequence: TGTGCCAGCAGCTTGGTCGGGGTCTCTGGGGCCAACGTCCTGACTTTC. It codes for CASSLVGVSGANVLTF. The full variable domain, in which reference TRBV5-6 and TRBJ2-6 provide the parts outside the CDR3, is DAGVTQSPTHLIKTRGQQVTLRCSPKSGHDTVSWYQQALGQGPQFIFQYYEEEERQRGNFPDRFSGHQFPNYSSELNVNALLLGDSALYLCASSLVGVSGANVLTFGAGSRLTVL.